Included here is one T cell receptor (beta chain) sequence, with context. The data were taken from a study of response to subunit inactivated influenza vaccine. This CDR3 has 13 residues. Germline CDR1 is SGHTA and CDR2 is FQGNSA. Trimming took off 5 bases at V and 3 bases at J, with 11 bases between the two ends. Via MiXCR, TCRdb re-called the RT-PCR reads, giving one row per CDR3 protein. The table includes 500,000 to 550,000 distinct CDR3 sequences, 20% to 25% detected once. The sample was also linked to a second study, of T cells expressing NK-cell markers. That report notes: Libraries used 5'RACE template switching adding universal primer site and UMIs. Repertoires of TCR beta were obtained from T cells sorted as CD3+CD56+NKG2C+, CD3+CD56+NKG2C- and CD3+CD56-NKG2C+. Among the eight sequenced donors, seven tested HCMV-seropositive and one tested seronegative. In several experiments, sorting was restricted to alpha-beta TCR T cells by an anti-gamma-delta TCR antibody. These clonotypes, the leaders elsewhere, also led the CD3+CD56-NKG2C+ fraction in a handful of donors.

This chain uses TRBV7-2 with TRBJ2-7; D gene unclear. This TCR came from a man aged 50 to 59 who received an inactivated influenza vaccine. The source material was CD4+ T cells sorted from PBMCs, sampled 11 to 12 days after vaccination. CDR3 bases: TGTGCCAGCAGCGCTCTACCAAACTACGAGCAGTACTTC. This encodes CASSALPNYEQYF.